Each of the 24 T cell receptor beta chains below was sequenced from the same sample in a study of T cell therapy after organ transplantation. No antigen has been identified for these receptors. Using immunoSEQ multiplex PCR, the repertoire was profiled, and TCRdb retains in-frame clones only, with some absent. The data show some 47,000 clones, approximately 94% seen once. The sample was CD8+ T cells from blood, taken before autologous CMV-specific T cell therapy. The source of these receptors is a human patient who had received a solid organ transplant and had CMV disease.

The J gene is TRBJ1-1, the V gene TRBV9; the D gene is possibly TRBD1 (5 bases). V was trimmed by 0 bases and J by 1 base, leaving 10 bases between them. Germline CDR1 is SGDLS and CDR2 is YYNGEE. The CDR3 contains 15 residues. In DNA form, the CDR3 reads TGTGCCAGCAGCGTAGTGGGCAGGGAGAACACTGAAGCTTTCTTT. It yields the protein CASSVVGRENTEAFF.

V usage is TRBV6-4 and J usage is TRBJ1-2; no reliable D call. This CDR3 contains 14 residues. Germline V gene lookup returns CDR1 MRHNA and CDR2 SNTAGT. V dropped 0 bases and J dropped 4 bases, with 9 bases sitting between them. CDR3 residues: CASSDSEGTYGYTF. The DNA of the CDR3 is TGTGCCAGCAGTGACTCAGAGGGTACCTATGGCTACACCTTC.

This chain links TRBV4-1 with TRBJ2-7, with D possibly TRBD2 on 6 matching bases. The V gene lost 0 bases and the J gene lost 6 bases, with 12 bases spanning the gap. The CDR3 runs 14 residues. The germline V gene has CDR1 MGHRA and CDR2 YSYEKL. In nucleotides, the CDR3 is TGCGCCAGCAGCCAAGACGCCGGGAGCCTCGAGCAGTACTTC. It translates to CASSQDAGSLEQYF.

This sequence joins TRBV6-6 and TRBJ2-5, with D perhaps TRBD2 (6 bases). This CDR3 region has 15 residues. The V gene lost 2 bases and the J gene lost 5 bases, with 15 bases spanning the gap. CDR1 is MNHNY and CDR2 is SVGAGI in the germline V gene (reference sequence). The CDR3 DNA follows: TGTGCCAGCAGTTACGGGCAGGGAGGCGGGGAGACCCAGTACTTC. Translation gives CASSYGQGGGETQYF.

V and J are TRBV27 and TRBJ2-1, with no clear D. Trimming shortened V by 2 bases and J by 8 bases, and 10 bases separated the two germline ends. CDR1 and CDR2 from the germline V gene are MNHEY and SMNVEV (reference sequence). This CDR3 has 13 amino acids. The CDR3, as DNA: TGTGCCAGCAGTTTAAGCAGGCACTATGAGCAGTTCTTC. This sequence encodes CASSLSRHYEQFF.

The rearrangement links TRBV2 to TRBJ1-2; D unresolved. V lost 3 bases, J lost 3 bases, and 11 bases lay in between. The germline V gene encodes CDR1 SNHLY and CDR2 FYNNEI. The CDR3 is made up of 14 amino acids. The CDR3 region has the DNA TGTGCCAGCAGTGAGGGGTCAGCTTACTATGGCTACACCTTC. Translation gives CASSEGSAYYGYTF.

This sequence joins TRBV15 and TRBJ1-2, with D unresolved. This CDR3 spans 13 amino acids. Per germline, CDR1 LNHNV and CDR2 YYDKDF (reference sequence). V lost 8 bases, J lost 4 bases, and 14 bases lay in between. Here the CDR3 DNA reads TGTGCCACCCGGGGTGGCGGAACCTATGGCTACACCTTC. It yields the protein CATRGGGTYGYTF.

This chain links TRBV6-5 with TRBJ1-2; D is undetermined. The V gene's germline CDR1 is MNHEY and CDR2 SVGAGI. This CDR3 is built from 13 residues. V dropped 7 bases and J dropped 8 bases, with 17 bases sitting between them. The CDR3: CASTPDRAWGYTF. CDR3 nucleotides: TGTGCCAGCACCCCTGACCGTGCATGGGGCTACACCTTC.

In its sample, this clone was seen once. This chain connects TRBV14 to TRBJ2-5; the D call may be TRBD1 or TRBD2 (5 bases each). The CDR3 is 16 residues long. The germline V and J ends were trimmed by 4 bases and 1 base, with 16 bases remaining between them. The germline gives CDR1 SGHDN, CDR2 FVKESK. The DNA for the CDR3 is TGTGCCAGCAGCCGAGGCCCTTGGGGGTTCCAAGAGACCCAGTACTTC. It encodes CASSRGPWGFQETQYF. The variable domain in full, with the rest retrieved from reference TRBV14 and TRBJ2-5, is EAGVTQFPSHSVIEKGQTVTLRCDPISGHDNLYWYRRVMGKEIKFLLHFVKESKQDESGMPNNRFLAERTGGTYSTLKVQPAELEDSGVYFCASSRGPWGFQETQYFGPGTRLLVL.

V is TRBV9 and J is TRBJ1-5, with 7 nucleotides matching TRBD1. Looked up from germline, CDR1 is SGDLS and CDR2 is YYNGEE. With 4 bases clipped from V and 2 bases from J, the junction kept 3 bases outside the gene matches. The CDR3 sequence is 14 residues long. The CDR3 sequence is CASSPTGGNQPQHF. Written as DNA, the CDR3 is TGTGCCAGCAGCCCCACAGGGGGCAATCAGCCCCAGCATTTT.

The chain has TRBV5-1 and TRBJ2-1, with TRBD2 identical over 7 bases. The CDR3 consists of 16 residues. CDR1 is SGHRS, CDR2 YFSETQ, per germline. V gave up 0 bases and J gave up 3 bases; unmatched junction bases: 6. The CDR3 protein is CASSLEASGRYNEQFF. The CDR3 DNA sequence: TGCGCCAGCAGCTTGGAGGCTAGCGGACGCTACAATGAGCAGTTCTTC.

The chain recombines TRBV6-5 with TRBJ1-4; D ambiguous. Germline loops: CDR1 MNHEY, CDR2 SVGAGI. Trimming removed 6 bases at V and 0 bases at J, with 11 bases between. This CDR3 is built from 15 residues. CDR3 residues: CASRRNTATNEKLFF. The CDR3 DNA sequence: TGTGCCAGCAGACGAAACACCGCAACTAATGAAAAACTGTTTTTT.

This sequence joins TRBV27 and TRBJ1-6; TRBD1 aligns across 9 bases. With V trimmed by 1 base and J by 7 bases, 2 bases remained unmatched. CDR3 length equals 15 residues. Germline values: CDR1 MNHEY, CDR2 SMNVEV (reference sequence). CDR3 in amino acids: CASSLYRGRNSPLHF. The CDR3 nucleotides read TGTGCCAGCAGTTTATACAGGGGGCGAAATTCACCCCTCCACTTT.

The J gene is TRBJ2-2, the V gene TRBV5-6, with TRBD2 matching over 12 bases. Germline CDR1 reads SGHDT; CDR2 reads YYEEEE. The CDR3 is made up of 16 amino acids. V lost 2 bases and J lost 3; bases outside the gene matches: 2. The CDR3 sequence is CASSFRLAGDTGELFF. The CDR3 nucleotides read TGTGCCAGCAGCTTTCGACTAGCGGGGGACACCGGGGAGCTGTTTTTT.

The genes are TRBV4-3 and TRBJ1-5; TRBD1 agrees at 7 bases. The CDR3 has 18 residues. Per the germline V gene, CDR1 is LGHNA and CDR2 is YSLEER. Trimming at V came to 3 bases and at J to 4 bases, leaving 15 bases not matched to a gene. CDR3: CASSQVQGEDRINQPQHF. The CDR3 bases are TGCGCCAGCAGCCAGGTTCAGGGGGAGGACAGGATAAATCAGCCCCAGCATTTT.

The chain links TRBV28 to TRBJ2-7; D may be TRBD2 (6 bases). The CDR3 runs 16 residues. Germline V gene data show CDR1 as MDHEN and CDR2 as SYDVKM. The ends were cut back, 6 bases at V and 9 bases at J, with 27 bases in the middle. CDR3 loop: CASRKRDFSTYFVQYF. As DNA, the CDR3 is TGTGCCAGCAGAAAAAGGGACTTCTCGACGTACTTTGTGCAGTACTTC.

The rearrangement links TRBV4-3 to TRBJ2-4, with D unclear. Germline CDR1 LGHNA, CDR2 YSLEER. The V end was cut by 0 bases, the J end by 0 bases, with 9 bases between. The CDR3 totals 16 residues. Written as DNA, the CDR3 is TGCGCCAGCAGCCAAGATCCCATCGGAGCCAAAAACATTCAGTACTTC. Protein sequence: CASSQDPIGAKNIQYF.

DNA of the CDR3: TGTGCCAGTAGTTTCGGAGGGAGACCCGCAACCTACGAGCAGTACTTC. It is translated as CASSFGGRPATYEQYF. This chain connects TRBV19 to TRBJ2-7; TRBD2 is a possible D gene (6 bases). The V and J ends lost 5 bases and 2 bases respectively, with 19 bases between them. The length of the CDR3 is 16 residues. Germline V gene lookup returns CDR1 LNHDA and CDR2 SQIVND (reference sequence).

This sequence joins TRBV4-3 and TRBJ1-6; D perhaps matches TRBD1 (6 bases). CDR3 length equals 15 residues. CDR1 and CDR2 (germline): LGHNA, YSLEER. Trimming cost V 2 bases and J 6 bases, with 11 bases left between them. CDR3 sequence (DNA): TGCGCCAGCAGCCAAAACAGGGTTGGTAATTCACCCCTCCACTTT. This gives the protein CASSQNRVGNSPLHF.

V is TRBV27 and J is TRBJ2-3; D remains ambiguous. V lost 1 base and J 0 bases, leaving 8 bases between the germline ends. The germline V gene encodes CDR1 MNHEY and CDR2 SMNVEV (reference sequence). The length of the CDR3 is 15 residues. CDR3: CASSLLAVSTDTQYF. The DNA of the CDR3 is TGTGCCAGCAGTTTATTGGCAGTCAGCACAGATACGCAGTATTTT.

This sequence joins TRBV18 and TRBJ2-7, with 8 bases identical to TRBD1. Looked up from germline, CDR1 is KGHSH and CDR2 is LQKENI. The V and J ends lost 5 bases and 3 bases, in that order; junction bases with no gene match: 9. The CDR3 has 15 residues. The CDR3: CASSTRTGLGYEQYF. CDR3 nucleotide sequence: TGTGCCAGCTCAACGAGGACAGGGTTAGGCTACGAGCAGTACTTC. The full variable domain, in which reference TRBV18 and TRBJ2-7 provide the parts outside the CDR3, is NAGVMQNPRHLVRRRGQEARLRCSPMKGHSHVYWYRQLPEEGLKFMVYLQKENIIDESGMPKERFSAEFPKEGPSILRIQQVVRGDSAAYFCASSTRTGLGYEQYFGPGTRLTVT.

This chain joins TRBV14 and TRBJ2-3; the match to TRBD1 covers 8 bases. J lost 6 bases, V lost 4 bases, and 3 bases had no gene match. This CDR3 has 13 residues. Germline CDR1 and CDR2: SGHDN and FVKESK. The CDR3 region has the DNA TGTGCCAGCAGCCCGGGACAGGAGGATACGCAGTATTTT. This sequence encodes CASSPGQEDTQYF.

The CDR3 reads CASSSREGPYNEQFF. The CDR3 DNA is TGTGCCAGCAGTTCACGGGAGGGCCCCTACAATGAGCAGTTCTTC. V and J are TRBV6-6 and TRBJ2-1; 8 bases map to TRBD2. Germline values: CDR1 MNHNY, CDR2 SVGAGI (reference sequence). There are 15 residues in the CDR3. J lost 2 bases, V lost 4 bases, and 4 bases had no gene match.

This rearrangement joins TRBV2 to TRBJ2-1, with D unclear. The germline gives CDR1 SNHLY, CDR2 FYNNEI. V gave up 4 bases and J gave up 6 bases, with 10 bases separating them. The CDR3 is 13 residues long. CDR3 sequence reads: CASSGPWTNEQFF. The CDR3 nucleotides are TGTGCCAGCAGTGGACCATGGACCAATGAGCAGTTCTTC.